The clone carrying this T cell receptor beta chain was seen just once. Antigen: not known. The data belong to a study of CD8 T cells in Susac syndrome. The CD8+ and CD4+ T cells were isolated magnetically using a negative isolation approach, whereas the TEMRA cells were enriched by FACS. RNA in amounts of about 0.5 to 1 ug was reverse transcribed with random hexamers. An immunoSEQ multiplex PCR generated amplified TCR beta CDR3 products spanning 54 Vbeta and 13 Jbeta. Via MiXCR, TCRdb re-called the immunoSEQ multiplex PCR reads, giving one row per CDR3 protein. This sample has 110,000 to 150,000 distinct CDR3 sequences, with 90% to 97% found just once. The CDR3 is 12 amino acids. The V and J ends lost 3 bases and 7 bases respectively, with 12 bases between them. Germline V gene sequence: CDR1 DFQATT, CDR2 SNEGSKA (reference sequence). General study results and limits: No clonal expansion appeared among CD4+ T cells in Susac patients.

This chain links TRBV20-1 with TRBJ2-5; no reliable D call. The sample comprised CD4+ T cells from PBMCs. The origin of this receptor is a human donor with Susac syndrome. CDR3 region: CSASPQTATQYF. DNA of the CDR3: TGCAGTGCTAGCCCCCAGACGGCGACCCAGTACTTC.